This T cell receptor beta chain was captured by sequencing in a study of cytomegalovirus exposure and HLA in healthy donors. V lost 0 bases, J lost 7 bases, and 4 bases stayed unmatched. Germline lookup yields CDR1 LGHNA and CDR2 YSLEER. The CDR3 length is 15 residues. Study-level findings and limits: TCR beta sequences numbering over 15,000 were associated with HLA alleles at 0.05 false discovery rate in a later analysis.

PCR amplification relied on 60 Vbeta primers (plus 13 Jbeta primers). Generated by immunoSEQ multiplex PCR, the TCRdb table keeps only in-frame clones and is missing some. The sample has approximately 220,000 clones, about 75% seen once; the top ten hold more than 1.5%. This clone was recorded a few times. Antigen specificity is unknown. The chain uses TRBV4-3 and TRBJ1-4; 8 positions agree with TRBD1. This receptor was obtained from a man between 18 and 35 years old in good health and CMV-seronegative. The sequenced sample consisted of PBMCs. DNA for the CDR3: TGCGCCAGCAGCCAAGATGGGACAGGCGGTGAAAAACTGTTTTTT. Amino acid sequence: CASSQDGTGGEKLFF.